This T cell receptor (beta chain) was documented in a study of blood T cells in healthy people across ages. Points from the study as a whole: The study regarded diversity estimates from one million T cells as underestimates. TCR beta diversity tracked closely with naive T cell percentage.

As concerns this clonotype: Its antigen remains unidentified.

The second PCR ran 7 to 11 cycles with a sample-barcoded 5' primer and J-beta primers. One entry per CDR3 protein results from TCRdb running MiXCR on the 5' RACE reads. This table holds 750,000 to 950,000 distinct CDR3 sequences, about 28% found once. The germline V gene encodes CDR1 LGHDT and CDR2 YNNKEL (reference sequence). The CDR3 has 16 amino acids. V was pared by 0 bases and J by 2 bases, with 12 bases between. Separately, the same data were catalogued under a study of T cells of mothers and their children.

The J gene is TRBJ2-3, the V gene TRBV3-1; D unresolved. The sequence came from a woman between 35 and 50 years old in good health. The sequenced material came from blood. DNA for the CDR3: TGTGCCAGCAGCCAAGACGTGGCAGCCGCCACAGATACGCAGTATTTT. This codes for CASSQDVAAATDTQYF.